The T cell receptor (beta chain) under discussion was sequenced for a study of T-cell memory formation after mild COVID-19 (dated by TCRdb to the early 2020s). About the full investigation: TCR sequence clusters from the two donors were largely donor specific. The cohort was made up of two young adult volunteers, one female and one male, who were previously healthy. T-cell clones expanding and contracting after mild COVID-19 in a couple of donors were tracked by longitudinal TCRalpha and TCRbeta repertoire sequencing. Overall study outcomes, separate from this receptor: Clones contracting from day 15 to 85 had balanced CD4/CD8 phenotypes, while a second wave expanding from day 15 to 37 was biased towards CD4+. Only a couple of mild cases were covered by the study, and larger cohorts that include severe cases with pre-infection samples were considered necessary. Some responding clones were found in pre-infection memory, which suggests that pre-existing cross-reactive memory T cells took part in the SARS-CoV-2 response. Contracting CD4+ clones turned up mainly in the CM and EM memory subsets, whereas EMRA was where CD8+ clones were enriched. SARS-CoV-2 specificity of the second-wave clones peaking on day 37 was not confirmed.

Ficoll-Paque density gradient centrifugation was used to isolate PBMCs. Data came from an Illumina NovaSeq 6000. Using 5'RACE with constant-segment primers, TCRalpha and TCRbeta cDNA libraries were constructed, with sample barcodes and unique molecular identifiers added in the process. RNA was extracted from every sample with Trizol reagent. The libraries were amplified in two PCR steps, and the second step added a second sample barcode and Illumina TruSeq adapters. Sequencing of the libraries was done on an Illumina NovaSeq, producing 2 x 150 bp paired-end reads. The authors' analysis ran thus. The reads were demultiplexed and collapsed into UMI-guided consensus sequences using migec v1.2.7. Using mixcr v2.1.11, the UMI consensuses were aligned to TRA and TRB V and J templates and assembled into clonotypes. A clonotype was counted as expanded or contracted only when both edgeR and NoisET called the clonotype significant, with the noise models trained on biological replicates. For edgeR calls, the cutoffs were a false discovery rate-adjusted p below 0.01 and a log2 fold-change threshold of 1. As an exploratory analysis of dynamics, max-normalized trajectories of the 1000 most abundant clonotypes were examined with PCA combined with hierarchical clustering. The CD4 or CD8 phenotype of responding clones was assigned using the separately sequenced CD4+ and CD8+ repertoires. TCRdb trimmed public reads at Q25 via fastp, called clones via MiXCR and kept in-frame beta chains. When rows share a CDR3 protein, they turn into one entry using the most common DNA and genes. The V and J calls shown here were made by TCRdb, not taken from the authors' results. This sample holds 190,000 or so distinct CDR3 sequences; 27% were observed only once. The ten largest clones take up more than 9.5% of the sample.

The germline V gene (reference sequence) specifies DFQATT as CDR1 and SNEGSKA as CDR2. The CDR3 starts with the cysteine, ends with the phenylalanine, and has 16 residues. Of the read, only the CDR3 DNA is kept; its 48 bases are in frame from base 1. V ends up 3 bases short and J 1 base short, with an unmatched junction base count of 5. This clonotype appeared a few times. No antigen is known for it. Base qualities are not provided; no much larger clone lies one nucleotide away. This TCR was recovered from an adult woman who had mild COVID-19 (a few samples of this study predate the infection). The sample titles of this study are shuffled in the database, so cell type and time point are left out; the donor was told from shared clones. The chain employs TRBV20-1 and TRBJ2-1, and 11 junction bases match TRBD2. Sequencing was done on a sample of PBMCs or a T cell subset sorted from them (not recorded which). The CDR3 corresponds to CSARGSGRGSYNEQFF. The DNA is TGCAGTGCTAGGGGTAGCGGGAGGGGGTCCTACAATGAGCAGTTCTTC.